Each of the 28 T cell receptor beta chains below was sequenced from the same sample in a study of blood T cell repertoires in COVID-19. TCRdb keeps only in-frame clones here, not all; method: immunoSEQ multiplex PCR. The sample lists about 94,000 clones, about 89% seen once, with around 7.4% in the top ten. Material for sequencing was peripheral blood. Receptors originate from a human donor with acute or convalescent COVID-19. The donor label of this sample is uncertain.

This clone was detected once. The chain has TRBV5-1 and TRBJ2-3, with 9 bases fitting TRBD1. With V trimmed by 7 bases and J by 6 bases, 6 bases remained unmatched. The CDR3 extends over 13 amino acids. Germline CDR1 is SGHRS and CDR2 is YFSETQ. This chain's CDR3 is CASYNTGGDTQYF. Here the CDR3 DNA reads TGCGCCAGCTATAATACAGGGGGCGATACGCAGTATTTT.

This clone has just a few counts. The chain combines TRBV5-6 with TRBJ2-7; D is unresolved. This CDR3 has 15 residues. Trimming left V 4 bases short and J 2 bases short, with 16 bases between. Germline V gives CDR1 SGHDT, CDR2 YYEEEE. CDR3 nucleotides: TGTGCCAGCAGCCTCCCCCCCAATGAGGCCTACGAGCAGTACTTC. Its protein product is CASSLPPNEAYEQYF.

The chain couples TRBV9 to TRBJ1-1; TRBD1 is a possible D gene (6 bases). V was shortened by 3 bases and J by 4 bases, with 7 bases between the two germline ends. The CDR3 is 12 amino acids. The V gene's germline CDR1 is SGDLS and CDR2 YYNGEE. CDR3 in amino acids: CASSARGTEAFF. In DNA, the CDR3 is TGTGCCAGCAGCGCCAGGGGCACTGAAGCTTTCTTT.

V gene TRBV7-6 combines with J gene TRBJ1-1, with TRBD1 as a possible D gene (6 bases). V lost 1 base and J lost 3, with 12 bases in between. The CDR3 loop spans 15 amino acids. CDR1 is SGHVS and CDR2 is FNYEAQ in the germline V gene. CDR3 amino acids: CASSLGTDWDTEAFF. CDR3 DNA: TGTGCCAGCAGCTTAGGGACAGATTGGGACACTGAAGCTTTCTTT.

This chain joins TRBV9 and TRBJ2-5; tentative D call: TRBD2 (6 bases). V gave up 4 bases and J gave up 5 bases, with 15 bases separating them. The CDR3 has 14 amino acids. Germline V gene lookup returns CDR1 SGDLS and CDR2 YYNGEE. The chain's CDR3 is CASSPSRGWETQYF. Written as DNA, the CDR3 is TGTGCCAGCAGCCCCTCGCGGGGATGGGAGACCCAGTACTTC.

This chain uses TRBV19 with TRBJ2-7; 9 bases map to TRBD1. CDR3 length: 14 amino acids. CDR1 LNHDA and CDR2 SQIVND come from the germline V gene (reference sequence). V lost 6 bases to trimming and J lost 3 bases; unmatched junction nucleotides: 6. CDR3 coding DNA: TGTGCCAGTAGCCATCCGGGACAGGGCTACGAGCAGTACTTC. Translation: CASSHPGQGYEQYF.

This clone was found a few times. The chain employs TRBV4-2 and TRBJ1-4; 10 bases agree with TRBD1. Germline V gene data show CDR1 as LGHNA and CDR2 as YNFKEQ. The junction had 11 bases not matched to a gene; V was cut back by 4 bases and J by 6 bases. The length of the CDR3 is 17 residues. CDR3: CASSRNSGTGVDEKLFF. The CDR3 DNA follows: TGTGCCAGCAGCCGTAACAGCGGGACAGGGGTGGATGAAAAACTGTTTTTT.

CDR3 residues: CASSQGGTGVPYEQYF. CDR3 in DNA: TGTGCCAGCAGCCAAGGGGGAACGGGGGTACCCTACGAGCAGTACTTC. The chain combines TRBV14 with TRBJ2-7, with TRBD2 as a possible D gene (6 bases). This CDR3 has 16 amino acids. Germline values: CDR1 SGHDN, CDR2 FVKESK. V was pared by 1 base and J by 2 bases, with 15 bases between.

The V call is TRBV9, the J call TRBJ2-1; no firm D call. Germline CDR1 is SGDLS and CDR2 is YYNGEE. Trimming stripped 4 bases from V and 3 bases from J, with 5 bases between. CDR3 size: 12 residues. The CDR3 region is CASSPHYNEQFF. DNA for the CDR3: TGTGCCAGCAGCCCCCACTACAATGAGCAGTTCTTC. The full variable domain, in which reference TRBV9 and TRBJ2-1 provide the parts outside the CDR3, is DSGVTQTPKHLITATGQRVTLRCSPRSGDLSVYWYQQSLDQGLQFLIQYYNGEERAKGNILERFSAQQFPDLHSELNLSSLELGDSALYFCASSPHYNEQFFGPGTRLTVL.

V and J are TRBV11-3 and TRBJ2-7; maybe TRBD2 (5 bases). The CDR3 spans 14 residues. Per germline, CDR1 SGHNT and CDR2 YENEEA. V lost 0 bases to trimming and J lost 7 bases, with 13 bases between them. The CDR3 nucleotides read TGTGCCAGCAGCTTAGACCTCCCTACGGGAGAGCAGTACTTC. Translated, it gives CASSLDLPTGEQYF.

This chain connects TRBV19 to TRBJ2-7; possibly TRBD2 for D (6 bases). Germline values: CDR1 LNHDA, CDR2 SQIVND (reference sequence). The V end lost 3 bases, the J end lost 0 bases, and 9 bases lay between the germline ends. This CDR3 comprises 14 residues. Here the CDR3 reads CASSILSGSYEQYF. The CDR3 DNA reads TGTGCCAGTAGTATCCTTAGCGGCTCCTACGAGCAGTACTTC.

The chain combines TRBV7-6 with TRBJ2-1; D uncertain. CDR3 length: 11 amino acids. From germline, CDR1 is SGHVS and CDR2 FNYEAQ. Trimming took 5 bases from V and 5 from J, leaving 4 bases between them. CDR3: CASSINNEQFF. CDR3 in DNA: TGTGCCAGCAGCATAAACAATGAGCAGTTCTTC.

This sequence joins TRBV30 and TRBJ2-2; D possibly corresponds to TRBD1 (5 bases). Germline CDR1 is GTSNPN and CDR2 is SVGIG (reference sequence). This CDR3 region has 13 residues. Trimming removed 4 bases at V and 0 bases at J, with 6 bases between. The CDR3 bases are TGTGCCTGGACCAGGGCGAACACCGGGGAGCTGTTTTTT. It is translated as CAWTRANTGELFF.

The chain recombines TRBV6-2 or TRBV6-3 with TRBJ1-5; 10 nucleotides line up with TRBD1. V trimming: 4 bases; J trimming: 6 bases; junction bases outside the gene matches: 12. This CDR3 spans 17 amino acids. The germline gives CDR1 MNHEY, CDR2 SVGEGT. The CDR3 protein is CASSFSTGQGSSQPQHF. The CDR3 DNA reads TGTGCCAGCAGTTTTTCAACGGGACAGGGGAGTAGTCAGCCCCAGCATTTT.

This clone was counted between two and nine times. The CDR3 DNA reads TGTGCCAGCAGCGAACAGACAGGGGCCGGAGGGGGCACCTTC. This codes for CASSEQTGAGGGTF. The V gene is TRBV2, the J gene TRBJ1-2; 8 positions match TRBD1. CDR3 length: 14 amino acids. V shed 6 bases, J shed 13 bases, and the junction held 16 bases outside the gene matches. CDR1 and CDR2 from the germline V gene are SNHLY and FYNNEI.

This chain uses TRBV9 with TRBJ1-3; 12 nucleotides agree with TRBD1. The CDR3 extends over 19 amino acids. Germline-derived CDR1 and CDR2 are SGDLS and YYNGEE. V trimming: 3 bases; J trimming: 0 bases; junction bases outside the gene matches: 10. The CDR3 DNA sequence: TGTGCCAGCAGCGCCCGTCCGGGACAGGGGGCCCTCTCTGGAAACACCATATATTTT. The encoded protein is CASSARPGQGALSGNTIYF.

This chain connects TRBV24-1 to TRBJ1-5, with 7 bases aligning to TRBD1. The CDR3 extends over 13 amino acids. Germline trimming cut 9 bases from V and 6 bases from J; bases unmatched to any gene: 7. Germline V gene sequence: CDR1 KGHDR, CDR2 SFDVKD. CDR3 nucleotide sequence: TGTGCCACCCAGGGGGGCGCGGGTCAGCCCCAGCATTTT. Translating it yields CATQGGAGQPQHF.

The chain is built from TRBV6-2 or TRBV6-3 and TRBJ1-1; D gene uncertain. V was clipped by 4 bases and J by 0 bases, with 9 bases between them. CDR1 is MNHEY, CDR2 SVGEGT, per germline. This CDR3 is built from 14 residues. CDR3 residues: CASSSPGMNTEAFF. The CDR3 nucleotides read TGTGCCAGCAGTTCCCCAGGTATGAACACTGAAGCTTTCTTT.

V is TRBV24-1 and J is TRBJ2-1, with D tentatively TRBD2 (6 bases). Germline CDR1 reads KGHDR; CDR2 reads SFDVKD. The V end was cut by 6 bases, the J end by 0 bases, with 8 bases between. CDR3 length equals 14 residues. CDR3 nucleotides: TGTGCCACCAGTCCCGGGGGCTCCTACAATGAGCAGTTCTTC. Protein product: CATSPGGSYNEQFF.

The J gene is TRBJ2-2, the V gene TRBV6-5; D is ambiguous. The CDR3 is 14 residues long. Trimming removed 2 bases at V and 0 bases at J, with 4 bases between. Germline V CDR1 and CDR2: MNHEY, SVGAGI. The CDR3 DNA sequence: TGTGCCAGCAGTTACGACTCGAACACCGGGGAGCTGTTTTTT. It yields the protein CASSYDSNTGELFF.

The rearrangement joins TRBV19 to TRBJ1-1; D might be TRBD1 (6 bases). Trimming took 7 bases from V and 4 from J, leaving 16 bases between them. The CDR3 spans 14 residues. The germline CDR1 and CDR2 sequences are LNHDA and SQIVND (reference sequence). The CDR3, as DNA: TGTGCCAGTAACACCAGGGGTTCAATCACTGAAGCTTTCTTT. This gives the protein CASNTRGSITEAFF.

This chain links TRBV5-1 with TRBJ2-7, with 8 bases matching TRBD2. The trim removed 0 bases at V and 6 bases at J, leaving 8 bases unmatched. CDR3 length: 15 residues. Per the germline V gene, CDR1 is SGHRS and CDR2 is YFSETQ. Written as DNA, the CDR3 is TGCGCCAGCAGCTTGGCATCGGGGGGGACAAGCGAGCAGTACTTC. Amino acids: CASSLASGGTSEQYF. Supplemented by reference TRBV5-1 and TRBJ2-7, the full variable domain reads KAGVTQTPRYLIKTRGQQVTLSCSPISGHRSVSWYQQTPGQGLQFLFEYFSETQRNKGNFPGRFSGRQFSNSRSEMNVSTLELGDSALYLCASSLASGGTSEQYFGPGTRLTVT.

CDR3 sequence (DNA): TGTGCCAGCAGCTTGCTATCTTCCTACGAGCAGTACTTC. Amino acid sequence: CASSLLSSYEQYF. The rearrangement links TRBV12-3 or TRBV12-4 to TRBJ2-7; D is undetermined. V lost 6 bases and J lost 1, with 10 bases in between. This CDR3 is built from 13 residues.

The table lists this clone with a few counts. This chain connects TRBV2 to TRBJ2-7; 8 nucleotides line up with TRBD1. Germline V CDR1 and CDR2: SNHLY, FYNNEI. Trimming removed 7 bases from V and 5 bases from J; junction bases left unmatched: 1. This CDR3 has 11 amino acids. The CDR3 DNA follows: TGTGCCAGCAAACAGGGGGACGAGCAGTACTTC. Translated: CASKQGDEQYF.

The chain couples TRBV30 to TRBJ1-1; D is ambiguous. With 0 bases removed from V and 9 bases from J, the gap between germline ends came to 11 bases. Germline V gives CDR1 GTSNPN, CDR2 SVGIG (reference sequence). This CDR3 spans 12 amino acids. The CDR3: CAWSVIGVKAFF. The CDR3 DNA is TGTGCCTGGAGTGTCATCGGGGTTAAAGCTTTCTTT.

V and J are TRBV10-3 and TRBJ1-1, with 7 bases fitting TRBD1. The CDR3 spans 15 residues. Trimming cost V 0 bases and J 1 base; bases outside gene matches: 2. Germline assignment: CDR1 ENHRY and CDR2 SYGVKD. CDR3 nucleotides: TGTGCCATCAGTGAGTCGGACAGGTCGAACACTGAAGCTTTCTTT. This codes for CAISESDRSNTEAFF.

The CDR3 nucleotides read TGTGCCACCGGGACAGGGTACACCGGGGAGCTGTTTTTT. Its translation: CATGTGYTGELFF. The chain is built from TRBV6-5 and TRBJ2-2, with 9 positions matching TRBD1. The V gene's germline CDR1 is MNHEY and CDR2 SVGAGI. Germline trimming cut 10 bases from V and 3 bases from J; bases unmatched to any gene: 3. The CDR3 is made up of 13 amino acids.

This clone was found once. The V and J genes are TRBV3-1 (or the pseudogene TRBV3-2) and TRBJ2-7, with D maybe TRBD2 (5 bases). Trimming took off 1 base at V and 5 bases at J, with 9 bases between the two ends. The length of the CDR3 is 13 residues. Looked up from germline, CDR1 is LGHDT and CDR2 is YNNKEL (reference sequence). The DNA of the CDR3 is TGTGCCAGCAGCCAAGTTGAGGGTAACGAGCAGTACTTC. Protein sequence: CASSQVEGNEQYF.